The 25 T cell receptor beta chains below were found in one sample sequenced in a study of blood T cell repertoires in COVID-19. Profiled with immunoSEQ multiplex PCR; TCRdb holds only in-frame clones, not every one. The sample records about 140,000 clones, approximately 86% being singletons. The sequencing input was peripheral blood. These receptors were collected from a human donor in a cohort sampled during active COVID-19.

The table lists this clone with a count of one. The rearrangement uses TRBV19 and TRBJ2-7, with 8 positions matching TRBD1. V lost 11 bases, J lost 2 bases, and 11 bases stayed unmatched. From germline, CDR1 is LNHDA and CDR2 SQIVND (reference sequence). The CDR3 spans 14 residues. CDR3 in DNA: TGTGCCTCCCACCCCGGGACAGGTCCCTACGAGCAGTACTTC. Translating gives CASHPGTGPYEQYF.

J is TRBJ2-3 and V is TRBV28; possibly TRBD2 for D (5 bases). Germline assignment: CDR1 MDHEN and CDR2 SYDVKM. The V end was cut by 6 bases, the J end by 2 bases, with 9 bases between. The CDR3 has 13 amino acids. The CDR3 spells CASRRAPTDTQYF. The CDR3 bases are TGTGCCAGCAGGAGGGCCCCCACAGATACGCAGTATTTT.

The rearrangement joins TRBV3-1 (or the pseudogene TRBV3-2) to TRBJ2-2; maybe TRBD2 (6 bases). V gave up 0 bases and J gave up 10 bases, with 18 bases separating them. Germline-derived CDR1 and CDR2 are LGHDT and YNNKEL (reference sequence). The length of the CDR3 is 16 residues. The CDR3 protein is CASSQDLLAWGEELFF. The CDR3 coding sequence is TGTGCCAGCAGCCAAGATCTACTAGCCTGGGGGGAGGAGCTGTTTTTT.

Only one count was recorded for this clone. This sequence joins TRBV10-3 and TRBJ2-1, with D uncertain. The CDR3 extends over 15 amino acids. In germline, CDR1 is ENHRY, CDR2 SYGVKD. Trimming stripped 0 bases from V and 0 bases from J, with 6 bases between. Written as DNA, the CDR3 is TGTGCCATCAGTGAGTCCGCTAGCTCCTACAATGAGCAGTTCTTC. Encoded protein: CAISESASSYNEQFF.

The chain has TRBV3-1 (or the pseudogene TRBV3-2) and TRBJ1-1; TRBD1 agrees at 8 bases. V shed 4 bases and J 4 bases; nucleotides not matched to a gene: 11. The CDR3 runs to 16 residues. CDR1 and CDR2 from the germline V gene are LGHDT and YNNKEL (reference sequence). The CDR3 DNA reads as TGTGCCAGCAGCCCAGGGACAGGTTCCCTGGGCACTGAAGCTTTCTTT. Protein product: CASSPGTGSLGTEAFF.

V gene TRBV19 combines with J gene TRBJ2-7, with 10 bases fitting TRBD2. The germline V gene has CDR1 LNHDA and CDR2 SQIVND (reference sequence). Trimming at V came to 1 base and at J to 4 bases, leaving 1 base not matched to a gene. CDR3 length: 14 residues. The DNA for the CDR3 is TGTGCCAGTAGTATAGGGACTAGCGGATACGAGCAGTACTTC. It translates to CASSIGTSGYEQYF.

J is TRBJ1-1 and V is TRBV19; maybe TRBD1 (5 bases). Trimming stripped 3 bases from V and 3 bases from J, with 8 bases between. This CDR3 region has 13 residues. The germline gives CDR1 LNHDA, CDR2 SQIVND (reference sequence). The CDR3 loop is CASSMGLHTEAFF. The CDR3 DNA follows: TGTGCCAGTAGTATGGGGCTCCACACTGAAGCTTTCTTT.

This clone was seen a few times. The chain couples TRBV20-1 to TRBJ1-2, with D unresolved. The V gene's germline CDR1 is DFQATT and CDR2 SNEGSKA (reference sequence). There are 13 residues in the CDR3. Trimming cost V 3 bases and J 3 bases, with 11 bases left between them. CDR3 in amino acids: CSASTAGDYGYTF. CDR3 sequence (DNA): TGCAGTGCTAGTACGGCCGGGGACTATGGCTACACCTTC.

The gene calls are TRBV18 and TRBJ2-2; 10 positions agree with TRBD2. Germline V gene lookup returns CDR1 KGHSH and CDR2 LQKENI. The CDR3 runs to 17 residues. The junction had 8 bases not matched to a gene; V was cut back by 2 bases and J by 5 bases. CDR3 loop: CASSPNAAGGRTGELFF. The CDR3 DNA is TGTGCCAGCTCACCAAATGCAGCGGGAGGGAGAACCGGGGAGCTGTTTTTT.

This chain connects TRBV28 to TRBJ1-1; 8 nucleotides line up with TRBD1. The trim removed 3 bases at V and 4 bases at J, leaving 7 bases unmatched. Germline CDR1 MDHEN, CDR2 SYDVKM. The CDR3 is made up of 15 amino acids. In DNA form, the CDR3 reads TGTGCCAGCAGTTTCTACCAGGGGGCAGGCACTGAAGCTTTCTTT. It is translated as CASSFYQGAGTEAFF.

The sample holds a few counts of this clone. This chain joins TRBV7-3 and TRBJ2-2; D might be TRBD1 (5 bases). The CDR3 is made up of 18 amino acids. V gave up 1 base and J gave up 0 bases, with 15 bases separating them. Germline values: CDR1 SGHTA, CDR2 FQGTGA. This chain's CDR3 is CASSLRARQFTNTGELFF. CDR3 coding DNA: TGTGCCAGCAGCTTAAGGGCGAGACAGTTTACGAACACCGGGGAGCTGTTTTTT.

A remark on this clone: Relative to the germline gene, one junction end is altered; a read error may explain this. The chain uses TRBV5-4 and TRBJ2-7; D is unresolved. This CDR3 region has 12 residues. Germline lookup yields CDR1 SGHNT and CDR2 YYREEE (reference sequence). CDR3 sequence: CASSLDAGYSHF. The CDR3 nucleotides read TGTGCCAGCAGCTTGGATGCAGGTTATTCGCACTTC.

This clone appeared a few times. The genes are TRBV7-8 and TRBJ2-1; 8 bases align to TRBD1. The germline V gene encodes CDR1 SGHVS and CDR2 FQNEAQ. This CDR3 is built from 15 residues. The trim removed 5 bases at V and 4 bases at J, leaving 7 bases unmatched. CDR3: CASSRDRGPYNEQFF. CDR3 sequence (DNA): TGTGCCAGCAGCCGAGACAGGGGACCTTACAATGAGCAGTTCTTC. Combining the CDR3 with reference TRBV7-8 and TRBJ2-1 gives the whole variable domain GAGVSQSPRYKVAKRGQDVALRCDPISGHVSLFWYQQALGQGPEFLTYFQNEAQLDKSGLPSDRFFAERPEGSVSTLKIQRTQQEDSAVYLCASSRDRGPYNEQFFGPGTRLTVL.

The chain combines TRBV7-9 with TRBJ2-7, with a weak D call TRBD2 (6 bases). Germline lookup yields CDR1 SEHNR and CDR2 FQNEAQ (reference sequence). CDR3 size: 19 residues. V was pared by 1 base and J by 3 bases, with 25 bases between. CDR3 sequence reads: CASSLGRLKDGRAGYEQYF. DNA for the CDR3: TGTGCCAGCAGCTTAGGGAGGTTAAAGGACGGACGAGCGGGCTACGAGCAGTACTTC.

This chain joins TRBV28 and TRBJ2-5, with 8 bases lining up with TRBD2. Germline assignment: CDR1 MDHEN and CDR2 SYDVKM. With V trimmed by 6 bases and J by 5 bases, 5 bases remained unmatched. CDR3 length equals 13 residues. The CDR3 sequence is CASRSGGRETQYF. CDR3 bases: TGTGCCAGCAGAAGCGGGGGCCGGGAGACCCAGTACTTC.

The chain links TRBV19 to TRBJ2-1; D not certain. The V gene lost 1 base and the J gene lost 9 bases, with 7 bases spanning the gap. The CDR3 loop spans 12 amino acids. Per the germline V gene, CDR1 is LNHDA and CDR2 is SQIVND (reference sequence). The CDR3 here is CASSIALREQFF. CDR3 sequence (DNA): TGTGCCAGTAGTATAGCTCTTCGTGAGCAGTTCTTC.

The V gene is TRBV5-1, the J gene TRBJ1-2, with a weak D call TRBD1 (6 bases). The CDR3 has 14 residues. CDR1 and CDR2 from the germline V gene are SGHRS and YFSETQ. V dropped 0 bases and J dropped 7 bases, with 13 bases sitting between them. CDR3 amino acids: CASSLVGADGGYTF. The DNA of the CDR3 is TGCGCCAGCAGCTTGGTGGGGGCAGACGGTGGCTACACCTTC.

V gene TRBV5-6 combines with J gene TRBJ2-5; weak D call: TRBD1 (5 bases). The V end was cut by 8 bases, the J end by 2 bases, with 16 bases between. The CDR3 sequence is 14 residues long. Germline CDR1 is SGHDT and CDR2 is YYEEEE. The CDR3 DNA sequence: TGTGCCAGTACTATCGCTGACAGACAAGAGACCCAGTACTTC. Encoded protein: CASTIADRQETQYF.

This chain links TRBV7-9 with TRBJ1-4; weak D call: TRBD1 (5 bases). V lost 4 bases and J 3 bases, leaving 15 bases between the germline ends. CDR1 SEHNR and CDR2 FQNEAQ come from the germline V gene (reference sequence). The CDR3 spans 16 residues. For the CDR3, the DNA is TGTGCCAGCAGCTCCAGCTCGGGGGGACCTAATGAAAAACTGTTTTTT. Its protein product is CASSSSSGGPNEKLFF.

The CDR3 bases are TGTGCCATCAGGGCACAGGGATCTCCCGGGGAGCTGTTTTTT. It encodes CAIRAQGSPGELFF. The chain couples TRBV10-3 to TRBJ2-2, with D possibly matching TRBD1 (6 bases). The germline V gene has CDR1 ENHRY and CDR2 SYGVKD. The CDR3 contains 14 residues. V was shortened by 6 bases and J by 6 bases, with 14 bases between the two germline ends.

This rearrangement joins TRBV10-3 to TRBJ2-3; D might be TRBD2 (6 bases). The V gene lost 0 bases and the J gene lost 7 bases, with 11 bases spanning the gap. The CDR3 runs to 14 residues. Looked up from germline, CDR1 is ENHRY and CDR2 is SYGVKD. The CDR3 spells CAISESVGSYTQYF. As DNA, the CDR3 is TGTGCCATCAGTGAGTCGGTCGGGAGTTATACGCAGTATTTT.

V usage is TRBV28 and J usage is TRBJ2-1, with TRBD2 as a possible D gene (5 bases). Between the trimmed V and J ends, which lost 4 bases and 4 bases, there was a span of 17 bases. The CDR3 totals 16 residues. The V gene's germline CDR1 is MDHEN and CDR2 SYDVKM. CDR3 nucleotides: TGTGCCAGCAGTTCCCCTAACCCCGGGGTTTACAATGAGCAGTTCTTC. This gives the protein CASSSPNPGVYNEQFF.

In this sample, this clone turned up a few times. The chain couples TRBV14 to TRBJ2-7, with 9 positions matching TRBD1. Germline trimming cut 0 bases from V and 0 bases from J; bases unmatched to any gene: 9. The CDR3 is 18 residues long. The germline CDR1 and CDR2 sequences are SGHDN and FVKESK. This chain's CDR3 is CASSQDRGQGRGSYEQYF. DNA of the CDR3: TGTGCCAGCAGCCAAGATCGGGGACAGGGAAGAGGCTCCTACGAGCAGTACTTC.

The chain has TRBV28 and TRBJ1-4, with 7 bases aligning to TRBD1. Trimming removed 4 bases from V and 7 bases from J; junction bases left unmatched: 9. This CDR3 is 15 amino acids long. CDR1 is MDHEN and CDR2 is SYDVKM in the germline V gene. The CDR3 sequence: CASSSNRGVGEKLFF. The CDR3 DNA is TGTGCCAGCAGTTCCAACAGGGGAGTCGGTGAAAAACTGTTTTTT.

This rearrangement joins TRBV28 to TRBJ2-5; a weak D match, TRBD2 (7 bases). The CDR3 sequence is 16 residues long. V was pared by 5 bases and J by 6 bases, with 22 bases between. Germline V gives CDR1 MDHEN, CDR2 SYDVKM. In nucleotides, the CDR3 is TGTGCCAGCAGTACACACGGGGGGCCCACCTTAAAGACCCAGTACTTC. Translating gives CASSTHGGPTLKTQYF.